This T cell receptor beta chain emerged from a study of preoperative IRX-2 immunotherapy in early breast cancer. The CDR3 loop spans 14 amino acids. CDR1 and CDR2 (germline): KGHSH, LQKENI. Trimming left V 4 bases short and J 4 bases short, with 11 bases between. Method: immunoSEQ multiplex PCR; TCRdb's copy keeps in-frame clones and lacks some. The sample holds 34,000 or so clones; around four fifths are singletons and the top ten take 2% to 3%. Stated treatment: preoperative locoregional IRX-2 cytokine immunotherapy. Samples came from a phase Ib trial of preoperative locoregional IRX-2 cytokine immunotherapy.

The sequence came from a human donor with breast cancer. This specimen consisted of lymph node tissue, obtained from a patient treated with IRX-2 immunotherapy. The V and J genes are TRBV18 and TRBJ1-3; perhaps TRBD1 as D (5 bases). As DNA, the CDR3 is TGTGCCAGCTCACTTCAGGACACGGGAAACACCATATATTTT. The encoded protein is CASSLQDTGNTIYF.